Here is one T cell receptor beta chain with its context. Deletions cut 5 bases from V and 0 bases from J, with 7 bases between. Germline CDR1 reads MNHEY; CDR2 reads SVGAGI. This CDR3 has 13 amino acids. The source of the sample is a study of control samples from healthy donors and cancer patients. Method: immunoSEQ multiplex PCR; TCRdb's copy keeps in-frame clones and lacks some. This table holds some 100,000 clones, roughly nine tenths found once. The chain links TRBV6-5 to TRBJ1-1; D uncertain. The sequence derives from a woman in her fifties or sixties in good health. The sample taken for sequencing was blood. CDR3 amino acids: CASSPGMNTEAFF. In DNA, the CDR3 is TGTGCCAGCAGTCCCGGAATGAACACTGAAGCTTTCTTT.